The T cell receptor beta chain under discussion was sequenced for a study of blood T cell repertoires in COVID-19. The wider study: The origin of the acute and convalescent COVID-19 samples was the United States, Italy and Spain. The cDNA or gDNA used as material had been derived from T cells, B-cell-depleted T cells, or PBMCs.

Source study methods: Amplifying reference gene primers gave estimates of nucleated cell counts. TCRdb's copy holds only in-frame clones and misses some; the assay was immunoSEQ multiplex PCR. The DNA was the basis for D and trimming; V, J and clone size are from that table. The sample contains about 120,000 clones, roughly 80% of which appear only once. Looked up from germline, CDR1 is LGHDT and CDR2 is YNNKEL (reference sequence). This CDR3 has 14 residues. V lost 3 bases and J lost 5, with 12 bases in between. Input material: peripheral blood. The sequence was collected from a man younger than 40 with acute or convalescent COVID-19. V is TRBV3-1 (or the pseudogene TRBV3-2) and J is TRBJ2-3; D call uncertain. CDR3 protein: CASSHESEQDTQYF. For the CDR3, the DNA is TGTGCCAGCAGCCATGAGAGCGAGCAAGATACGCAGTATTTT.